Included here is one T cell receptor (beta chain) sequence, with context. Its antigen is unidentified. Building of the TCR beta libraries involved iRepertoire HTBI primers and Arm-PCR of CDR3 regions. TCRdb redid the calling of the multiplex PCR reads with MiXCR, one entry per CDR3 protein. The sample carries 400,000 to 500,000 distinct CDR3 sequences, less than 25% recorded once. The record originates from a study of regulatory T cells in long-lasting Graves disease. Study findings and constraints: Relative to newly diagnosed Graves' patients, persistent ones had lower TCR diversity. The persistent group shared 2,500 to 3,000 public clonotypes, more than the approximately 930 shared by new patients. Persistent disease showed a preference for TRBV28, TRBJ1-2 and TRBJ2-5.

Trimming took off 0 bases at V and 8 bases at J, with 16 bases between the two ends. Germline V gene data show CDR1 as MNHEY and CDR2 as SVGEGT. The CDR3 consists of 16 residues. The time point denotes: persistent/refractory GD, antithyroid drugs over 5 years with positive TRAb. There was RNA extracted from PBMCs, and the TCR library was made from it. This receptor was taken from a female donor with Graves disease. Sample: peripheral blood mononuclear cells (PBMCs), taken when the disease was refractory, from a patient treated with antithyroid drugs. V usage is TRBV6-2 or TRBV6-3 and J usage is TRBJ1-4, with no clear D. The CDR3 DNA is TGTGCCAGCAGTTACTCATCACAGACGATGGGGGAAAAACTGTTTTTT. It codes for CASSYSSQTMGEKLFF.